This T cell receptor beta chain was documented in a study of blood T cells in healthy people across ages. Study conclusions and caveats: Greater diversity and more naive CD4+ cells were seen in long-lived donors than in aged donors.

Next came a second PCR, run for about 7 to 11 cycles, which used a sample-barcoded 5' primer along with a J-beta primer mix. Every cDNA molecule carried a tag from a template-switch adaptor bearing 12 random nucleotides. One entry per CDR3 protein results from TCRdb running MiXCR on the 5' RACE reads. The data hold about 670,000 distinct CDR3 sequences, with less than 45% observed a single time. A note on this clonotype: No antigen is known for it. A much larger clone differs by one base, so this may be a read error.

Each donor supplied about 9.6 milliliters of peripheral blood. This CDR3 is built from 12 residues. The germline V gene encodes CDR1 SQVTM and CDR2 ANQGSEA. Trimming removed 4 bases at V and 0 bases at J, with 7 bases between. The sample taken for sequencing was blood. The rearrangement links TRBV29-1 to TRBJ2-7; D gene unclear. The sequence derives from a man aged 80 or over in good health. CDR3 sequence reads: CSVVQSSYEQYF. CDR3 DNA sequence: TGCAGCGTTGTACAGAGCTCCTACGAGCAGTACTTC.